These T cell receptor beta chains were read from a single sample in a study of OX40 agonist ivuxolimab in advanced cancers. This table comes from immunoSEQ multiplex PCR, and its TCRdb copy is limited to in-frame clones, with some not included. The data hold some 31,000 clones, with over 60% observed a single time. Sequences were derived from CD4+ or CD8+ T cells sorted from blood, sampled in a trial of the OX40 agonist ivuxolimab. These TCRs come from an adult with an advanced solid tumor such as melanoma, head and neck, liver or kidney cancer. The CDR3 runs from the conserved cysteine through the conserved F or W. Not all rows give a size; the values are once, few, many and, for expanded clones, a class.

v_call	j_call	clone_size	cdr3_length	cdr3_aa
TRBV2	TRBJ2-6	NA	15	CASSGQGAGANVLTF
TRBV29-1	TRBJ1-2	NA	13	CSVLLTGLGGYTF
TRBV2	TRBJ2-7	NA	13	CASSEGGWQWQYF
TRBV29-1	TRBJ1-4	NA	13	CSATDSPKGKLFF
TRBV7-2	TRBJ2-5	once	15	CASSFSGGARETQYF
TRBV7-2	TRBJ2-7	NA	13	CASSLRGQYEQYF
TRBV27	TRBJ1-6	NA	13	CASRTGNNSPLHF
TRBV6-1	TRBJ1-1	few	11	CASSKNTEAFF
TRBV7-9	TRBJ2-7	NA	17	CASSLGLAGGLLYEQYF
TRBV6-6	TRBJ1-3	NA	15	CASSIPGISGNTIYF
TRBV6-5	TRBJ1-3	once	14	CASRSRRSGNTIYF
TRBV6-5	TRBJ1-1	once	13	CASRDWGGTEAFF
TRBV5-6	TRBJ2-5	NA	18	CASSLDGLAGSHQETQYF
TRBV1	TRBJ2-3	NA	18	CTSSPVGAAGGRTDTQYF
TRBV28	TRBJ2-3	NA	11	CASSLSRTQYF
TRBV7-7	TRBJ2-3	NA	16	CASSLGTSVSTDTQYF
TRBV15	TRBJ2-5	few	15	CATSREIGGSETQYF
TRBV7-6	TRBJ2-7	NA	15	CASSFGAGQTYEQYF
TRBV6-5	TRBJ1-1	NA	14	CASSRQIMSTEAFF
TRBV5-1	TRBJ2-3	NA	15	CASSSGTVSTDTQYF
TRBV25-1	TRBJ1-1	few	12	CASSDAGTEAFF
TRBV2	TRBJ1-1	NA	11	CASSGYTEAFF
TRBV11-2	TRBJ2-4	few	18	CASSLGPRGTQAKNIQYF
TRBV18	TRBJ1-2	NA	14	CASSPYRENYGYTF
TRBV11-3	TRBJ2-3	NA	17	CASSLDPPRRGADTQYF
TRBV4-1	TRBJ1-4	NA	14	CASSQDSRDEKLFF
TRBV7-9	TRBJ2-2	NA	14	CASLGQGNTGELFF
TRBV6-5	TRBJ2-7	NA	10	CASRYYEQYF
TRBV12-2	TRBJ1-3	once	17	CASRLAERLGAGNTIYF
TRBV7-6	TRBJ2-1	NA	18	CASSPVGLAGDYYNEQFF
TRBV4-2	TRBJ2-3	NA	16	CASSQDLVTATDTQYF
TRBV11-2	TRBJ2-4	NA	13	CASSTQLGGIQYF
TRBV28	TRBJ2-1	NA	18	CASSFEVGGTGNLRKQFF